The 18 T cell receptor beta chains below all came from one sample that was sequenced in a study of T cells of healthy individuals. One entry per CDR3 protein, called by TCRdb with MiXCR from the 5' RACE reads. There are some 82,000 distinct CDR3 sequences in the sample; about 5% occur only once, and around 6.9% lies in the top ten. The receptors come from a female donor in good health.

The V call is TRBV12-3 or TRBV12-4, the J call TRBJ2-5, with 10 bases fitting TRBD2. The J segment lost 5 bases and the V segment lost 5 bases, leaving 5 bases of the junction unmatched. This CDR3 region has 14 residues. CDR3 bases: TGTGCCAGCAGTAAGCGAGCGGGAGGGGAGACCCAGTACTTC. This encodes CASSKRAGGETQYF.

In its sample, this clonotype was seen many times. One end of the junction is discordant with germline, which a read error may explain. This rearrangement joins TRBV29-1 to TRBJ1-5; D not resolved. CDR3 length: 14 residues. CDR1 is SQVTM, CDR2 ANQGSEA, per germline. The CDR3, as DNA: TGCAGCGTTAAAGAACCCGCGAGCAATCAGCCCCAGCATTTT. It encodes CSVKEPASNQPQHF.

For this clonotype: This may be a read error, as it is one base from a much larger clone. The rearrangement links TRBV24-1 to TRBJ2-3, with D tentatively TRBD2 (5 bases). V was clipped by 6 bases and J by 5 bases, with 17 bases between them. The V gene's germline CDR1 is KGHDR and CDR2 SFDVKD. The CDR3 sequence is 15 residues long. The CDR3 DNA reads TGTGCCACCAGTAATTCTCGGACTGGTCGAGATACGCAGTATTTT. This encodes CATSNSRTGRDTQYF.

J is TRBJ1-5 and V is TRBV13; 8 bases map to TRBD1. V was pared by 3 bases and J by 5 bases, with 3 bases of the junction left unmatched. The CDR3 is 14 residues long. Germline V CDR1 and CDR2: PRHDT, FYEKMQ (reference sequence). CDR3 DNA sequence: TGTGCCAGCAGCTTTGGACAGGGTGATCAGCCCCAGCATTTT. It codes for CASSFGQGDQPQHF.

This clonotype has a count of ten or more. The chain couples TRBV9 to TRBJ1-3, with D tentatively TRBD1 (5 bases). Germline lookup yields CDR1 SGDLS and CDR2 YYNGEE. The ends were cut back, 1 base at V and 6 bases at J, with 11 bases in the middle. The CDR3 length is 14 residues. CDR3 nucleotide sequence: TGTGCCAGCAGCGTACAGGGTATCGAAAACACCATATATTTT. It codes for CASSVQGIENTIYF.

This clonotype has at least ten counts. The chain uses TRBV3-1 and TRBJ2-1, with 7 bases that match TRBD2. The CDR3 sequence is 15 residues long. V shed 1 base and J 14 bases; nucleotides not matched to a gene: 14. Germline lookup yields CDR1 LGHDT and CDR2 YNNKEL (reference sequence). The CDR3 nucleotides read TGTGCCAGCAGCCAAGTGAACAGCGGGATAGGGCGTGAGTTCTTC. Its protein is CASSQVNSGIGREFF.

This chain links TRBV4-1 with TRBJ1-2; TRBD1 might be the D (5 bases). The CDR3 spans 15 residues. Germline lookup yields CDR1 MGHRA and CDR2 YSYEKL. V lost 0 bases and J lost 1, with 9 bases in between. CDR3 sequence: CASSQDATVNYGYTF. Here the CDR3 DNA reads TGCGCCAGCAGCCAAGATGCGACAGTTAACTATGGCTACACCTTC.

A single count supports this clonotype. The chain joins TRBV20-1 to TRBJ2-7, with D tentatively TRBD1 (6 bases). The CDR3 runs to 13 residues. In germline, CDR1 is DFQATT, CDR2 SNEGSKA (reference sequence). The V end lost 6 bases, the J end lost 2 bases, and 14 bases lay between the germline ends. CDR3 residues: CSAEDRKAYEQYF. The CDR3 DNA reads as TGCAGTGCAGAAGACAGGAAAGCCTACGAGCAGTACTTC.

This clonotype was picked up a small number of times. The rearrangement joins TRBV7-9 to TRBJ1-2; 10 bases agree with TRBD1. This CDR3 region has 16 residues. Looked up from germline, CDR1 is SEHNR and CDR2 is FQNEAQ (reference sequence). The V and J ends lost 7 bases and 5 bases, in that order; junction bases with no gene match: 13. The CDR3 DNA reads as TGTGCCAGCACAACGGAAAGACAGGGGGCTACTTATGGCTACACCTTC. Amino acid sequence: CASTTERQGATYGYTF.

Note on this clonotype: Here the CDR3 omits its conserved ending phenylalanine or tryptophan, so a read error is the likely source. The chain links TRBV28 to TRBJ1-2; D ambiguous. V lost 6 bases, J lost 4 bases, and 21 bases lay in between. The CDR3 runs to 16 residues. Per the germline V gene, CDR1 is MDHEN and CDR2 is SYDVKM. The CDR3 DNA follows: TGTGCCAGCAGACGATCCCCAGACACTGATACCTATGGCTACACCTTA. It translates to CASRRSPDTDTYGYTL.

This clonotype was seen ten or more times. The chain is built from TRBV4-1 and TRBJ2-1, with 11 bases fitting TRBD2. This CDR3 comprises 17 residues. V lost 3 bases and J lost 2; bases outside the gene matches: 6. CDR1 is MGHRA and CDR2 is YSYEKL in the germline V gene. The CDR3 sequence is CASSHPSGRRPYNEQFF. The CDR3 region has the DNA TGCGCCAGCAGCCACCCTAGCGGGAGGCGTCCCTACAATGAGCAGTTCTTC.

This clonotype was observed at least ten times. The genes are TRBV7-8 and TRBJ2-3, with TRBD2 identical over 7 bases. The V and J ends lost 4 bases and 1 base, in that order; junction bases with no gene match: 11. Germline lookup yields CDR1 SGHVS and CDR2 FQNEAQ. This CDR3 region has 17 residues. The CDR3 DNA follows: TGTGCCAGCAGCTCCAGGAGACTAGCTCCCCGCACAGATACGCAGTATTTT. Encoded protein: CASSSRRLAPRTDTQYF.

The table lists this clonotype with many counts. This CDR3 is CASSSTDRGGNQPQHF. As DNA, the CDR3 is TGTGCCAGCAGTTCCACCGACAGGGGCGGGAATCAGCCCCAGCATTTT. The chain combines TRBV6-6 with TRBJ1-5; 8 nucleotides line up with TRBD1. V lost 4 bases, J lost 4 bases, and 9 bases stayed unmatched. CDR3 length: 16 amino acids. CDR1 is MNHNY, CDR2 SVGAGI, per germline (reference sequence).

This clonotype was seen at least ten times. V gene TRBV2 combines with J gene TRBJ2-3; D gene ambiguous. Deletions cut 5 bases from V and 2 bases from J, with 5 bases between. The CDR3 covers 12 residues. Germline CDR1 and CDR2: SNHLY and FYNNEI. The CDR3: CASSPTTDTQYF. CDR3 sequence (DNA): TGTGCCAGCAGTCCCACCACAGATACGCAGTATTTT.

This clonotype was detected ten times or more. CDR3 bases: TGTGCCAGCAGCCAAGACAGGGTTGGTGAAAAACTGTTTTTT. Translation gives CASSQDRVGEKLFF. The rearrangement links TRBV4-2 to TRBJ1-4; possible D gene TRBD1, 5 bases. CDR1 and CDR2 (germline): LGHNA, YNFKEQ. V was trimmed by 0 bases and J by 7 bases, leaving 9 bases between them. This CDR3 has 14 residues.

This clonotype came up many times. This chain uses TRBV5-4 with TRBJ2-1; TRBD1 or TRBD2 may be the D gene (5 bases each). Trimming cost V 4 bases and J 7 bases, with 15 bases left between them. Germline V CDR1 and CDR2: SGHNT, YYREEE (reference sequence). This CDR3 spans 14 amino acids. CDR3 region: CASSLRDAPNEQFF. In DNA form, the CDR3 reads TGTGCCAGCAGCCTCCGGGACGCCCCGAATGAGCAGTTCTTC.

The rearrangement joins TRBV6-2 or TRBV6-3 to TRBJ1-1; 9 bases fit TRBD1. In germline, CDR1 is MNHEY, CDR2 SVGEGT. Trimming took 5 bases from V and 6 from J; bases not matched to a gene: 7. This CDR3 comprises 14 residues. DNA for the CDR3: TGTGCCAGCAGTAACGACAGGGGGGCCCCTGAAGCTTTCTTT. Residues: CASSNDRGAPEAFF.

The table lists this clonotype with many counts. The chain is built from TRBV7-9 and TRBJ2-1; 10 bases agree with TRBD2. V lost 6 bases to trimming and J lost 7 bases; unmatched junction nucleotides: 6. Germline assignment: CDR1 SEHNR and CDR2 FQNEAQ (reference sequence). The CDR3 contains 14 residues. CDR3 coding DNA: TGTGCCAGCAGTCCGGGACTAGCGCGGAATGAGCAGTTCTTC. Translation gives CASSPGLARNEQFF.